This TCR beta chain was retrieved from a study of blood T cell repertoires in COVID-19. This clone appeared a few times. V dropped 0 bases and J dropped 1 base, with 7 bases sitting between them. The CDR3 runs to 16 residues. Looked up from germline, CDR1 is MNHEY and CDR2 is SMNVEV (reference sequence). Per the original data handling: Amplification from reference gene primers served as the basis for estimated nucleated cell counts. This table comes from immunoSEQ multiplex PCR, and its TCRdb copy is limited to in-frame clones, with some not included. V, J and clone size derive from that table, while D and trimming were established from the DNA sequence. This sample has fewer than 15,000 clones, with roughly 93% found just once.

V usage is TRBV27 and J usage is TRBJ2-6; D is undetermined. The sample comprised peripheral blood. This sequence was found in a human donor in a cohort sampled during active COVID-19. CDR3 sequence (DNA): TGTGCCAGCAGTTTATCCATCAGTTCTGGGGCCAACGTCCTGACTTTC. Translated: CASSLSISSGANVLTF.